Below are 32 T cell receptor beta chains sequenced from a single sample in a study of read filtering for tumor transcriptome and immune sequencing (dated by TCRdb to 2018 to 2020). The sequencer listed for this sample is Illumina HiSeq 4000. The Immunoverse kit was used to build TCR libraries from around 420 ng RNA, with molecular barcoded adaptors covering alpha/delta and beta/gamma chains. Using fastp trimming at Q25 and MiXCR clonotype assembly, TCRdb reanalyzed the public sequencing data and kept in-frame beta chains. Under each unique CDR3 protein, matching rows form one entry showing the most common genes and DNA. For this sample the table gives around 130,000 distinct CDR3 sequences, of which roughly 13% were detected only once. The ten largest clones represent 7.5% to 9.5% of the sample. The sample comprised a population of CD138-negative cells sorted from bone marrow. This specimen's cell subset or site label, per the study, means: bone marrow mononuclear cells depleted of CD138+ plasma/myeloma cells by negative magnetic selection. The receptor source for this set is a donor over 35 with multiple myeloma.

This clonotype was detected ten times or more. CDR3 bases: TGTGCCACCAGTGTCATGAGCGGAACAATCGGGGAGCAGTTCTTC. Its translation: CATSVMSGTIGEQFF. The rearrangement uses TRBV24-1 and TRBJ2-1, with a tentative D call TRBD2 (5 bases). Per the germline V gene, CDR1 is KGHDR and CDR2 is SFDVKD. The CDR3 contains 15 residues. V was pared by 5 bases and J by 10 bases, with 20 bases between.

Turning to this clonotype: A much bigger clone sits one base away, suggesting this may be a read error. CDR3 in amino acids: CSARPAGTGSYEQYF. CDR3 nucleotide sequence: TGCAGTGCTAGACCGGCCGGGACAGGGTCCTACGAGCAGTACTTC. The J gene is TRBJ2-7, the V gene TRBV20-1; 9 bases line up with TRBD1. Germline CDR1 reads DFQATT; CDR2 reads SNEGSKA (reference sequence). Germline trimming cut 2 bases from V and 1 base from J; bases unmatched to any gene: 6. The CDR3 is 15 amino acids.

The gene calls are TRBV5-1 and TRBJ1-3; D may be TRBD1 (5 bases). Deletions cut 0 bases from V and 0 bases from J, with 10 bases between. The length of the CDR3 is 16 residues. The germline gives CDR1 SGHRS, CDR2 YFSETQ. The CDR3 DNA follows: TGCGCCAGCAGCTTGGGAGCAGGGATCTCTGGAAACACCATATATTTT. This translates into CASSLGAGISGNTIYF.

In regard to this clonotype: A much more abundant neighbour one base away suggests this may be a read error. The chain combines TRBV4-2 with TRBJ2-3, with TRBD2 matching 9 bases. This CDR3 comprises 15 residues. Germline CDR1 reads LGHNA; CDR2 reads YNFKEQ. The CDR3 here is CASGSSGADTDTPYF. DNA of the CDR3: TGTGCCAGCGGTTCTAGCGGGGCAGACACAGATACGCCGTATTTT.

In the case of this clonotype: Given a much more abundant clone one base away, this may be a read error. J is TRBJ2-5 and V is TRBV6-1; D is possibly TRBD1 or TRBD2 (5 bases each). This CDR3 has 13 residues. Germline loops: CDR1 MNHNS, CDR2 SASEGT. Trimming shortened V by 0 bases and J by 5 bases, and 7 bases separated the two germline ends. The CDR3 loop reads CASSEAGTETQYF. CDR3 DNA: TGTGCCAGCAGTGAAGCAGGGACGGAGACCCAGTACTTC.

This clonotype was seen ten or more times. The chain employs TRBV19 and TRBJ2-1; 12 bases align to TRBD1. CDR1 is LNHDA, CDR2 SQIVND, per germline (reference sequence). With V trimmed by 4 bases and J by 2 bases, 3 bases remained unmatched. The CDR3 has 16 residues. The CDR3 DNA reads TGTGCCAGTAGTACACGGGACAGGGGGCCCTACAATGAGCAGTTCTTC. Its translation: CASSTRDRGPYNEQFF.

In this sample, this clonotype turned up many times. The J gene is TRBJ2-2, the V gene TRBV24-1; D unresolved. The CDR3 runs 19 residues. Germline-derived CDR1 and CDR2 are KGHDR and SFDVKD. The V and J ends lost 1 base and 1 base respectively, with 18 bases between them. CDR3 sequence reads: CATSDFSPFATENTGELFF. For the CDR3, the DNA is TGTGCCACCAGTGATTTTAGTCCGTTCGCAACAGAGAACACCGGGGAGCTGTTTTTT.

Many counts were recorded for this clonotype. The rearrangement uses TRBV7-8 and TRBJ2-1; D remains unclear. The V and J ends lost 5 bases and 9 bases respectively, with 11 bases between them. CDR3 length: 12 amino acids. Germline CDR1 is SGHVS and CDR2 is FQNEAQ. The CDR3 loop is CASSIMVGEQFF. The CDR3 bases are TGTGCCAGCAGCATCATGGTGGGTGAGCAGTTCTTC.

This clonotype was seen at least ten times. CDR3 protein: CASSQDSRANQPQHF. As DNA, the CDR3 is TGTGCCAGCAGCCAAGATAGTAGGGCCAATCAGCCCCAGCATTTT. J is TRBJ1-5 and V is TRBV3-1; unclear D gene. Germline V lookup: CDR1 LGHDT, CDR2 YNNKEL (reference sequence). The CDR3 runs 15 residues. V was pared by 0 bases and J by 3 bases, with 9 bases between.

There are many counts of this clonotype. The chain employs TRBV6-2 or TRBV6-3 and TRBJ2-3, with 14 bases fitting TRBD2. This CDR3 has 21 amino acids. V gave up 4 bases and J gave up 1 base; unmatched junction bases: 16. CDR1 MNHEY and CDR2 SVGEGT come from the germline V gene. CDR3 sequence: CASSFPGLAGGPGRGTDTQYF. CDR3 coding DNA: TGTGCCAGCAGTTTCCCCGGACTAGCGGGAGGACCCGGCCGGGGCACAGATACGCAGTATTTT.

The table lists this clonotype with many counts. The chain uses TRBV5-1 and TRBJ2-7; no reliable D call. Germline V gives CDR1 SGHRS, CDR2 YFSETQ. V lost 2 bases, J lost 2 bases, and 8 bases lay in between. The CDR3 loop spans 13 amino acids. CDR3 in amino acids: CASSLGRAYEQYF. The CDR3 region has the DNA TGCGCCAGCAGCTTAGGCCGGGCCTACGAGCAGTACTTC.

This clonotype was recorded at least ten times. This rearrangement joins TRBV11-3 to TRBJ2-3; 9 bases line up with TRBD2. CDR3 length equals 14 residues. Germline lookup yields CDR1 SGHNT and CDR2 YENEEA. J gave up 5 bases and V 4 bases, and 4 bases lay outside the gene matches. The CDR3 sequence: CASSSAGGVDTQYF. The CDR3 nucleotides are TGTGCCAGCAGCTCAGCGGGAGGTGTAGATACGCAGTATTTT.

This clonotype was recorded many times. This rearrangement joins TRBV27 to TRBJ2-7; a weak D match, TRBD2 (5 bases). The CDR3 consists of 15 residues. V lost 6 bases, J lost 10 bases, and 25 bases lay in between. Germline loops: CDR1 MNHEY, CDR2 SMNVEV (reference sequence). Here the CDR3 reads CASRSSALASGEQYF. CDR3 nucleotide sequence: TGTGCCAGCAGATCCTCGGCGCTAGCTTCAGGCGAACAGTACTTC.

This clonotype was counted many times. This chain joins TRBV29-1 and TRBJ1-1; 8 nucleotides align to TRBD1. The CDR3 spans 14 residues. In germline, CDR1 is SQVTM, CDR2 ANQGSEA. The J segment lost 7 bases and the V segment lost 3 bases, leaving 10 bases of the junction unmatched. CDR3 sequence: CSVDGSGGGSEAFF. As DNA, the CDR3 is TGCAGCGTTGATGGGTCAGGGGGCGGGAGTGAAGCTTTCTTT.

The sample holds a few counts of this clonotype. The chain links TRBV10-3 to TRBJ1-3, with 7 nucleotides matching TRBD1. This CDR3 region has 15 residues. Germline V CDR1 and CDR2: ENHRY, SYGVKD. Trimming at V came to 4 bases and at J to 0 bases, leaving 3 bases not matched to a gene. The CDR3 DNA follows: TGTGCCATCAGTGCGGGACAGAGCTCTGGAAACACCATATATTTT. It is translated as CAISAGQSSGNTIYF.

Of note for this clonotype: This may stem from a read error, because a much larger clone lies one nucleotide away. CDR3 sequence reads: CAISEYIEAFF. The CDR3 coding sequence is TGTGCCATCTCAGAGTACATTGAAGCTTTCTTT. The V gene is TRBV6-5, the J gene TRBJ1-1; unclear D gene. Looked up from germline, CDR1 is MNHEY and CDR2 is SVGAGI. The CDR3 spans 11 residues. The V end lost 10 bases, the J end lost 7 bases, and 13 bases lay between the germline ends.

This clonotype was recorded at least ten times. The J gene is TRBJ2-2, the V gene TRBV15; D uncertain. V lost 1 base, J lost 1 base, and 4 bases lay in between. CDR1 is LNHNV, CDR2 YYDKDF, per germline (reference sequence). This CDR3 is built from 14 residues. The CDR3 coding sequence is TGTGCCACCAGCAGAGGACAGAACACCGGGGAGCTGTTTTTT. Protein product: CATSRGQNTGELFF.

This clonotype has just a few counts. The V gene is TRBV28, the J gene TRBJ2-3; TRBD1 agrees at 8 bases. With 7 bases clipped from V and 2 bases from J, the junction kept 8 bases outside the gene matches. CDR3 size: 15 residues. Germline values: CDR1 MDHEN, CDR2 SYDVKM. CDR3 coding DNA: TGTGCCAGCAACCCGGACAGGGAAGACACAGATACGCAGTATTTT. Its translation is CASNPDREDTDTQYF.

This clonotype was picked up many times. CDR3 region: CASSTPLSGANVLTF. The CDR3 DNA reads TGTGCCAGCAGCACCCCGCTCTCTGGGGCCAACGTCCTGACTTTC. This rearrangement joins TRBV21-1 to TRBJ2-6; the table calls TRBD2, which could not be checked here. TRBV21-1 is a documented pseudogene. This CDR3 is 15 amino acids long.

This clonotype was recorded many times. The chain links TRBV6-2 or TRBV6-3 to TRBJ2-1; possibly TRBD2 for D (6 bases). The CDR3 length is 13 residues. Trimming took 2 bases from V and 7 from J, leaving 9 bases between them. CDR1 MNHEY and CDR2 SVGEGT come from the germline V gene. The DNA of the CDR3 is TGTGCCAGCAGTTACCTGGGGAGGAATGAGCAGTTCTTC. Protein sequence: CASSYLGRNEQFF.

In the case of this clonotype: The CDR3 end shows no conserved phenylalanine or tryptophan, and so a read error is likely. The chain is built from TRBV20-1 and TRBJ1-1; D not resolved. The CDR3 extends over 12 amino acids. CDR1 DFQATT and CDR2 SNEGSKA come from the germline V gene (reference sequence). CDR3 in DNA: TGCAGCGCTATGTGGCAGAACACTGAAGCTTTCGTT. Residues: CSAMWQNTEAFV.

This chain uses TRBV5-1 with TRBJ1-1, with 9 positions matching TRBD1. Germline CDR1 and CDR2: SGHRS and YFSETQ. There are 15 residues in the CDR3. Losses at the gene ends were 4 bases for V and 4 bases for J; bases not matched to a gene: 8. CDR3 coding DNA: TGCGCCAGCAGCCCAGACAGGGGGGGGTCCACTGAAGCTTTCTTT. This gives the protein CASSPDRGGSTEAFF.

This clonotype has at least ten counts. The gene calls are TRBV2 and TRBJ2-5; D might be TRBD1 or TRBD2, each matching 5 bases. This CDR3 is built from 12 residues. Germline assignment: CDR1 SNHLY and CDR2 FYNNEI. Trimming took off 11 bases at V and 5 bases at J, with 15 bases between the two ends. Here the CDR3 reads CADRAGTETQYF. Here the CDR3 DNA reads TGTGCCGACCGGGCCGGGACGGAGACCCAGTACTTC.

CDR3 loop: CATSRDGGRRYEQYF. DNA of the CDR3: TGTGCCACCAGCAGAGATGGTGGGAGAAGGTACGAGCAGTACTTC. The chain carries TRBV15 and TRBJ2-7; tentative D call: TRBD2 (5 bases). The CDR3 has 15 residues. The V gene lost 0 bases and the J gene lost 4 bases, with 13 bases spanning the gap. Germline V CDR1 and CDR2: LNHNV, YYDKDF (reference sequence).

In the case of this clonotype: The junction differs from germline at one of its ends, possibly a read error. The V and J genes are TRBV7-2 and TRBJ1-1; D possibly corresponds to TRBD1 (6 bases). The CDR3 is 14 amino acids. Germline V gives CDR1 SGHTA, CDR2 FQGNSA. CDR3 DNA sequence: TGTGCCAGCGGCTTCTCAGGGGTTAGCACTGAAGCTCTCTTT. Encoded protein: CASGFSGVSTEALF.

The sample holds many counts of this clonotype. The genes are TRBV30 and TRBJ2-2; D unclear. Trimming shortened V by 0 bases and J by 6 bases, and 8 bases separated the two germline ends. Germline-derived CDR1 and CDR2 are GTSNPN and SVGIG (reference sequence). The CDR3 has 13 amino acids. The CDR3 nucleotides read TGTGCCTGGAGTGTAAGCGAGTCCGGGGAGCTGTTTTTT. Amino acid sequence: CAWSVSESGELFF.

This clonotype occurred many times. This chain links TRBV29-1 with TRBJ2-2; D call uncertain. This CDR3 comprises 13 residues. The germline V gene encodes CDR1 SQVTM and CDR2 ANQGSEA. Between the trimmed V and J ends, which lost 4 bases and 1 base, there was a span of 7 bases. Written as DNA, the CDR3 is TGCAGCGTTGCCCGACAGAACACCGGGGAGCTGTTTTTT. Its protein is CSVARQNTGELFF.

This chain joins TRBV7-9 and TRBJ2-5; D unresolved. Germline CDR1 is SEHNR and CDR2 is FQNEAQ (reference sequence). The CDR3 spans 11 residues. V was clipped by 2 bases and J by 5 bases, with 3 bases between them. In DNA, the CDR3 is TGTGCCAGCAGCTTATCGGAGACCCAGTACTTC. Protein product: CASSLSETQYF.

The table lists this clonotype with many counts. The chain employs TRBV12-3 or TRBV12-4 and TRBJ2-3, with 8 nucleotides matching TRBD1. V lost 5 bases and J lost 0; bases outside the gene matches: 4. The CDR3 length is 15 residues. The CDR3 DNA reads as TGTGCCAGCAGTCCCTGGACAGGGAGCACAGATACGCAGTATTTT. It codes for CASSPWTGSTDTQYF.

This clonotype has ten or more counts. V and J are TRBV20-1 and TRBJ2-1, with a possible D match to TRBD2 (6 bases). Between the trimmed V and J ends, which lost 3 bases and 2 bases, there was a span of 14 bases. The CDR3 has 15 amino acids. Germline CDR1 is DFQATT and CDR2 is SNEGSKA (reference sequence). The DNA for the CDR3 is TGCAGTGCTAGGCGTGGCGGGAACACCTACAATGAGCAGTTCTTC. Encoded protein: CSARRGGNTYNEQFF.

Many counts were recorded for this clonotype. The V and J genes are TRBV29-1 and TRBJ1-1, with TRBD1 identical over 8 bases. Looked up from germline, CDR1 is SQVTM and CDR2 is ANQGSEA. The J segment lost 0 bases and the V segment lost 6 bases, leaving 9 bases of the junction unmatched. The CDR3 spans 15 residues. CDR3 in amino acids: CSVKGQVDMNTEAFF. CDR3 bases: TGCAGCGTGAAGGGACAGGTAGATATGAACACTGAAGCTTTCTTT.

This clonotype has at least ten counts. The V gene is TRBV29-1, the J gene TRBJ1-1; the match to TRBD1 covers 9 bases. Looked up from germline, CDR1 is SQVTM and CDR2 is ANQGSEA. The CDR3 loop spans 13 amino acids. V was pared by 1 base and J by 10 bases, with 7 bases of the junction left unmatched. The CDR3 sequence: CSVEAPGTGRAFF. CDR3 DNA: TGCAGCGTTGAAGCTCCCGGGACAGGGCGAGCTTTCTTT. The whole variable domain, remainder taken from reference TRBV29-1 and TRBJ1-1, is SAVISQKPSRDICQRGTSLTIQCQVDSQVTMMFWYRQQPGQSLTLIATANQGSEATYESGFVIDKFPISRPNLTFSTLTVSNMSPEDSSIYLCSVEAPGTGRAFFGQGTRLTVV.